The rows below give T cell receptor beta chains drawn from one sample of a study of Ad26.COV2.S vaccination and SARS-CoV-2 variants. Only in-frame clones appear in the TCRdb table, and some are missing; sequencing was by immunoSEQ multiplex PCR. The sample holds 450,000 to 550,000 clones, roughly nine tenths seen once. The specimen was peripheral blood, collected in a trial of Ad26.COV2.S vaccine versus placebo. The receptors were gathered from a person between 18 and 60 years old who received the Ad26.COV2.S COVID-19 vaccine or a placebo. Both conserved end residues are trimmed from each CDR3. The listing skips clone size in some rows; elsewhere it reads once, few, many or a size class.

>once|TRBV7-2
ASSLSSQGFSPLH
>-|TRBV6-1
ASSEVPSNTEAF
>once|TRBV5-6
ASSPGGGIQY
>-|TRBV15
ATSRDSRELADTQY
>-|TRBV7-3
ASSSTGDTQY
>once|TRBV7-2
ASSFGPSHNSPLH
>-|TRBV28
ASSFSVGLAGLSYNEQF
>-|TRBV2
ATPRVGGTDTQY
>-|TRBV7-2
ASSLRAGGSSGDTQY
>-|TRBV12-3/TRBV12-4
ASQPGLVWEQF
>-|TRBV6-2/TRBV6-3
ASSYERGYTGELF
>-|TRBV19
ASRRGSRRDTQY
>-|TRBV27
ASSPGTSYEQY
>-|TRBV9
ASSVGRGSYGYT
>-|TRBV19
ASSSRQGVEKLF
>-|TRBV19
ASSIKLAGSSYEQY
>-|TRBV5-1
ASSWDSFYNEQF
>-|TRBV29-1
SVGRLAGGITGELF
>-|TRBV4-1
ASSQDRGTSTDTQY
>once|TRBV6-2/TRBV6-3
ASSYPRQGGTDTEAF
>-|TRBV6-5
ASTLRKFGDTQY
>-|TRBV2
ANSRLGRDEGYT
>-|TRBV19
ASSLRLGAGANVLT
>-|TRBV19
ASRGAQADTQY
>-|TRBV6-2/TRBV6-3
ASSYPRADQPQH
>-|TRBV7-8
ASSSQAGVNTGELF
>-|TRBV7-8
ASSLIGSWAQH
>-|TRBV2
ASSPPGTLNTEAF
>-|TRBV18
ASSPPGSAGGSYNEQF
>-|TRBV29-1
SGEGLPGELF
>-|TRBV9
ASSVDAGSPQH
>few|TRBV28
ASSPPVYGYT
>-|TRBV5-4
ASSSTGDYGYT
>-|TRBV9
ASSVYSGGYT
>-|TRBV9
ASTRTSTEEKLF
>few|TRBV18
ASSPTADYEQY
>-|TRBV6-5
ASGHRDRNTEAF
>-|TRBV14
ASSQVQGWNYGYT
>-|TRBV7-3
ASSSRNEKLF